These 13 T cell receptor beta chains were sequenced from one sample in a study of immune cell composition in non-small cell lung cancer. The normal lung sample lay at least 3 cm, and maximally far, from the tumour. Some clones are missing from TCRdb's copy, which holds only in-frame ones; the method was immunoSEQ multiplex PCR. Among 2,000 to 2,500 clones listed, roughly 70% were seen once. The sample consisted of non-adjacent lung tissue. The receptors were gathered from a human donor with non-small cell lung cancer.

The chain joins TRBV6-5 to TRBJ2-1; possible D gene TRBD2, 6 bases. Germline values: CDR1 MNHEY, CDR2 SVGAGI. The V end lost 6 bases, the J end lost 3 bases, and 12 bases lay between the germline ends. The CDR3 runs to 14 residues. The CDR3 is CASSPPGLYNEQFF. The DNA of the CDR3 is TGTGCCAGCAGCCCGCCGGGACTCTACAATGAGCAGTTCTTC.

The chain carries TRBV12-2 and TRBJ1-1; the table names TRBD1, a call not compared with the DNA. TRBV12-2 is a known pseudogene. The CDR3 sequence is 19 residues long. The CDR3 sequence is CASRSGTAISKEMNTEAFF. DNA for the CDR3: TGTGCAAGTCGTTCCGGGACAGCAATTTCGAAGGAGATGAACACTGAAGCTTTCTTT.

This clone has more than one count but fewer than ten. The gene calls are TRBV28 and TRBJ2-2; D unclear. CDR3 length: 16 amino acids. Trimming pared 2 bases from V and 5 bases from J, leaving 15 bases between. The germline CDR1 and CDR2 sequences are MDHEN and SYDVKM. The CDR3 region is CASSLRAQWRTGELFF. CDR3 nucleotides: TGTGCCAGCAGTTTACGAGCCCAGTGGAGAACCGGGGAGCTGTTTTTT.

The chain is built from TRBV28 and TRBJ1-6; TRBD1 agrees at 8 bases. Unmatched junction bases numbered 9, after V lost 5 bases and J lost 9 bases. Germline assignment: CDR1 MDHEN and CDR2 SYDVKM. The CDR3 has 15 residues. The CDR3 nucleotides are TGTGCCAGCAGTCCCCCCGCAGGGGGCGGTTCACCCCTCCACTTT. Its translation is CASSPPAGGGSPLHF.

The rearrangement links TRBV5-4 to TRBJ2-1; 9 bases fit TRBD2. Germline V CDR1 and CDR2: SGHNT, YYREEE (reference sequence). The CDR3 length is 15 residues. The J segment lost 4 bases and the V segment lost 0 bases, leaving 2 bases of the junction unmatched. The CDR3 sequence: CASSLASGDYNEQFF. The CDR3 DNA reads TGTGCCAGCAGCTTGGCTAGCGGGGATTACAATGAGCAGTTCTTC.

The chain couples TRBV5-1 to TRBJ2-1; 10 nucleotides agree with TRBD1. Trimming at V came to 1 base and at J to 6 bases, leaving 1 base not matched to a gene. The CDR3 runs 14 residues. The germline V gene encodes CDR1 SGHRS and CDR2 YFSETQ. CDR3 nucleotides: TGCGCCAGCAGCTTGAGGACAGGGGGCAATGAGCAGTTCTTC. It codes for CASSLRTGGNEQFF.

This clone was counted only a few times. CDR3 region: CASSPWDREDTQYF. The CDR3 bases are TGTGCCAGCAGCCCATGGGACAGGGAAGATACGCAGTATTTT. This chain joins TRBV7-9 and TRBJ2-3; 9 bases fit TRBD1. Germline V gene data show CDR1 as SEHNR and CDR2 as FQNEAQ (reference sequence). J lost 5 bases, V lost 5 bases, and 5 bases had no gene match. CDR3 size: 14 residues.

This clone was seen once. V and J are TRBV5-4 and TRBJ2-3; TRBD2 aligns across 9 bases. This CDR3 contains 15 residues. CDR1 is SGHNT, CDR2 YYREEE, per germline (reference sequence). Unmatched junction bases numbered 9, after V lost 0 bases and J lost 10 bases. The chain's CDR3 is CASSLAGIAGVPQYF. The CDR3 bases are TGTGCCAGCAGCTTGGCCGGAATAGCGGGAGTCCCGCAGTATTTT. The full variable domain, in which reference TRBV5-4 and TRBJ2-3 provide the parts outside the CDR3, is ETGVTQSPTHLIKTRGQQVTLRCSSQSGHNTVSWYQQALGQGPQFIFQYYREEENGRGNFPPRFSGLQFPNYSSELNVNALELDDSALYLCASSLAGIAGVPQYFGPGTRLTVL.

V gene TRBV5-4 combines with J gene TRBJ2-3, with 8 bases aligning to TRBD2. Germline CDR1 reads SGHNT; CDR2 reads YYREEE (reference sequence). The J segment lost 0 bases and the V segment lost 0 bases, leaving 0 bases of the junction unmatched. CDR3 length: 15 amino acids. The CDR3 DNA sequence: TGTGCCAGCAGCTTGGTAGCGGGAAGCACAGATACGCAGTATTTT. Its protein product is CASSLVAGSTDTQYF.

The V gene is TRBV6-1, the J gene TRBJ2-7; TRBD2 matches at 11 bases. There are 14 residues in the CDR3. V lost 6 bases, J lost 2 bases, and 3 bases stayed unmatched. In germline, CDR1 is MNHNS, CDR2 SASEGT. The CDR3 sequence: CASRTLAGAYEQYF. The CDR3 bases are TGTGCCAGCAGAACACTAGCGGGAGCCTACGAGCAGTACTTC.

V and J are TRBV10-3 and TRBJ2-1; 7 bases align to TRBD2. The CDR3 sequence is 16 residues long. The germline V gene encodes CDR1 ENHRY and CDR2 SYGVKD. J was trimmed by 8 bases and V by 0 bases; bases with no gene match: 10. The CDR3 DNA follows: TGTGCCATCAGTGAGTCGCGATCGGCGGGAGCGGATGAGCAGTTCTTC. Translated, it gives CAISESRSAGADEQFF.

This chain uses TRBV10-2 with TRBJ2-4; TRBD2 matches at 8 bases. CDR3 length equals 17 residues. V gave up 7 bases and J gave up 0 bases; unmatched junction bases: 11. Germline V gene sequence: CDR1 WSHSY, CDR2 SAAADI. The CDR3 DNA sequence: TGCGCCAGCACCCGAGCATCGAGCGGGGGAGCCAAAAACATTCAGTACTTC. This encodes CASTRASSGGAKNIQYF.

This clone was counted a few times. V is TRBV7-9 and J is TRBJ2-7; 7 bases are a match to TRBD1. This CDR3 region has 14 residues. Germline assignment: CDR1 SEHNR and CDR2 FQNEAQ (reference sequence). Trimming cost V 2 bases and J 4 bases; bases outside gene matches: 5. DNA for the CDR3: TGTGCCAGCAGCTTAAGCCGACAGGGATACGAGCAGTACTTC. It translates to CASSLSRQGYEQYF.